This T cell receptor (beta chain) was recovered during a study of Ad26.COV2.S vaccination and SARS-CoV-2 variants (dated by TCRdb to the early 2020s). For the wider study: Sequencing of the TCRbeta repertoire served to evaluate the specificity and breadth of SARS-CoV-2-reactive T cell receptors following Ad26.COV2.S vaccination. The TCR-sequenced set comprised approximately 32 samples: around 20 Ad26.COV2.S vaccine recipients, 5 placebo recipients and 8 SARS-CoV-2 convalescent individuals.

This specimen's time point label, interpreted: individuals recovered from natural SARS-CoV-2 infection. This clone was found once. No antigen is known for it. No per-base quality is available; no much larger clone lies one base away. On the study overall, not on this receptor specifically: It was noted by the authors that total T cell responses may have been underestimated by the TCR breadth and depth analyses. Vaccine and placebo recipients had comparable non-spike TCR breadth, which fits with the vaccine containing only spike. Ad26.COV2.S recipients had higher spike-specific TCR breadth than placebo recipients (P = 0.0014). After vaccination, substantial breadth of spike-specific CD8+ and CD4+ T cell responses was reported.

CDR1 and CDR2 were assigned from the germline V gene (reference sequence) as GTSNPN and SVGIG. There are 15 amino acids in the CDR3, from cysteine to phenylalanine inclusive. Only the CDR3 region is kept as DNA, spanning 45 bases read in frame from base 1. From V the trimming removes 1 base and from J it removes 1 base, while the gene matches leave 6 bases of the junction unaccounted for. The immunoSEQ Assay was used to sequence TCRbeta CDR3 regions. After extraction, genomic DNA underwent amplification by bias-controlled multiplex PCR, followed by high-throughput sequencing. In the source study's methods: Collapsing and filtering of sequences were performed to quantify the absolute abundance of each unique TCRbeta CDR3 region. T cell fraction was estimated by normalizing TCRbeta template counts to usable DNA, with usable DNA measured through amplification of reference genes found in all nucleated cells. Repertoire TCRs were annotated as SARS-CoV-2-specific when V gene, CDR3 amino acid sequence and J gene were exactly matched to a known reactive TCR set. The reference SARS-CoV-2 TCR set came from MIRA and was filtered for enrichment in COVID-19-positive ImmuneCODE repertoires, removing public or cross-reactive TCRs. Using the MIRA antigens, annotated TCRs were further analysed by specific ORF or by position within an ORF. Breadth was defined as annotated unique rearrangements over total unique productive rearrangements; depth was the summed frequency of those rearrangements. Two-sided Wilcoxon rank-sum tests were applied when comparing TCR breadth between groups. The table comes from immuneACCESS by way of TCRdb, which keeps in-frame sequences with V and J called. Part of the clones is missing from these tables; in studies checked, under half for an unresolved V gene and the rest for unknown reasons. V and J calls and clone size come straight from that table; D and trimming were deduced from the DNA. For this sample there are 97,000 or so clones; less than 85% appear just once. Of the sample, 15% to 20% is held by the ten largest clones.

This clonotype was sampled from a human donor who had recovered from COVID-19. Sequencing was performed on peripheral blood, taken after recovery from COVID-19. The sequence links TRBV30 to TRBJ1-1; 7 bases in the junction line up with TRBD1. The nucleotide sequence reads TGTGCCTGGAGTGGAACCGGGACAGCGAACACTGAAGCTTTCTTT. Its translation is CAWSGTGTANTEAFF.